The 18 T cell receptor beta chains given below trace back to one sample, sequenced in a study of TIL therapy for anti-PD-1-resistant metastatic lung cancer. Sample time point: pre-treatment sample, taken before nivolumab and TIL therapy. Sequencing used immunoSEQ v3. Clones were read by immunoSEQ multiplex PCR, and TCRdb kept only the in-frame ones, dropping some. The sample lists about 49,000 clones; 79% were seen once. The specimen comprised blood, sampled at baseline. The source is a man between 65 and 79 years old with non-small cell lung cancer.

This rearrangement joins TRBV30 to TRBJ2-7, with D perhaps TRBD1 (5 bases). The CDR3 totals 11 residues. Trimming took 2 bases from V and 5 from J, leaving 7 bases between them. CDR1 GTSNPN and CDR2 SVGIG come from the germline V gene (reference sequence). The DNA for the CDR3 is TGTGCCTGGAGTCTCAGGGACGAGCAGTACTTC. Translation: CAWSLRDEQYF.

The genes are TRBV5-1 and TRBJ1-3; D unclear. Germline V gene lookup returns CDR1 SGHRS and CDR2 YFSETQ. The CDR3 loop spans 15 amino acids. The ends were cut back, 4 bases at V and 0 bases at J, with 11 bases in the middle. Written as DNA, the CDR3 is TGCGCCAGCAGCGTGGACGGTGGCTCTGGAAACACCATATATTTT. It codes for CASSVDGGSGNTIYF. The whole variable domain, remainder taken from reference TRBV5-1 and TRBJ1-3, is KAGVTQTPRYLIKTRGQQVTLSCSPISGHRSVSWYQQTPGQGLQFLFEYFSETQRNKGNFPGRFSGRQFSNSRSEMNVSTLELGDSALYLCASSVDGGSGNTIYFGEGSWLTVV.

J is TRBJ2-1 and V is TRBV11-3, with TRBD1 matching over 9 bases. CDR1 and CDR2 (germline): SGHNT, YENEEA. There are 16 residues in the CDR3. The V segment lost 6 bases and the J segment 5 bases; nucleotides outside the gene matches: 11. The CDR3 region is CASSLLGTGLNNEQFF. CDR3 nucleotide sequence: TGTGCCAGCAGTTTACTCGGGACAGGGCTAAACAATGAGCAGTTCTTC.

The chain is built from TRBV5-1 and TRBJ1-4; tentatively, D is TRBD1 (6 bases). The length of the CDR3 is 16 residues. Looked up from germline, CDR1 is SGHRS and CDR2 is YFSETQ. V dropped 4 bases and J dropped 0 bases, with 13 bases sitting between them. CDR3: CASSTRTEATNEKLFF. In DNA, the CDR3 is TGCGCCAGCAGCACGCGGACAGAAGCAACTAATGAAAAACTGTTTTTT.

The V gene is TRBV6-1, the J gene TRBJ1-1; the D gene is possibly TRBD1 (5 bases). Deletions cut 7 bases from V and 1 base from J, with 13 bases between. The CDR3 is 14 amino acids. Germline lookup yields CDR1 MNHNS and CDR2 SASEGT. CDR3 in amino acids: CASTRSTANTEAFF. In nucleotides, the CDR3 is TGTGCCAGCACAAGATCGACAGCGAACACTGAAGCTTTCTTT.

The chain couples TRBV27 to TRBJ1-1, with TRBD1 matching 7 bases. Germline assignment: CDR1 MNHEY and CDR2 SMNVEV (reference sequence). V shed 6 bases, J shed 2 bases, and the junction held 6 bases outside the gene matches. The length of the CDR3 is 14 residues. DNA of the CDR3: TGTGCCAGCAGCTCGAACAGGGGAAACACTGAAGCTTTCTTT. Its protein product is CASSSNRGNTEAFF.

The chain carries TRBV4-1 and TRBJ2-2, with D possibly matching TRBD1 (5 bases). This CDR3 is 14 amino acids long. Trimming cost V 4 bases and J 3 bases, with 9 bases left between them. Per the germline V gene, CDR1 is MGHRA and CDR2 is YSYEKL. As DNA, the CDR3 is TGCGCCAGCAGCCCGCGACAGTACACCGGGGAGCTGTTTTTT. This translates into CASSPRQYTGELFF.

J is TRBJ2-4 and V is TRBV30, with 7 bases identical to TRBD2. Losses at the gene ends were 1 base for V and 1 base for J; bases not matched to a gene: 7. Germline V CDR1 and CDR2: GTSNPN, SVGIG (reference sequence). The CDR3 loop spans 16 amino acids. CDR3: CAWSGGRERAKNIQYF. The CDR3 DNA reads as TGTGCCTGGAGTGGGGGGAGGGAAAGGGCCAAAAACATTCAGTACTTC.

V and J are TRBV7-8 and TRBJ1-2; D not certain. The CDR3 runs 13 residues. In germline, CDR1 is SGHVS, CDR2 FQNEAQ. V lost 1 base and J lost 1, with 4 bases in between. The CDR3 region is CASSLEVNYGYTF. CDR3 sequence (DNA): TGTGCCAGCAGCTTAGAGGTTAACTATGGCTACACCTTC.

This chain links TRBV5-1 with TRBJ2-3, with D maybe TRBD2 (6 bases). The V end lost 0 bases, the J end lost 3 bases, and 14 bases lay between the germline ends. The CDR3 has 16 residues. Germline V gene lookup returns CDR1 SGHRS and CDR2 YFSETQ. CDR3 DNA: TGCGCCAGCAGCTTGGCCGCGGGGAGAGGTACAGATACGCAGTATTTT. Translated: CASSLAAGRGTDTQYF.

The chain links TRBV7-2 to TRBJ2-3, with 9 bases lining up with TRBD2. CDR1 and CDR2 (germline): SGHTA, FQGNSA. The J segment lost 3 bases and the V segment lost 6 bases, leaving 7 bases of the junction unmatched. There are 15 residues in the CDR3. In nucleotides, the CDR3 is TGTGCCAGCAGAGATAATAGCGGGAGAACAGATACGCAGTATTTT. Its translation is CASRDNSGRTDTQYF.

This clone was recorded once. This chain uses TRBV6-5 with TRBJ2-7; D not resolved. V dropped 0 bases and J dropped 3 bases, with 12 bases sitting between them. The germline V gene has CDR1 MNHEY and CDR2 SVGAGI. The CDR3 spans 15 residues. The CDR3 coding sequence is TGTGCCAGCAGTTACTCAAACCGAAACCTCTACGAGCAGTACTTC. This gives the protein CASSYSNRNLYEQYF.

The J gene is TRBJ2-2, the V gene TRBV10-3; 8 nucleotides match TRBD2. The CDR3 spans 15 residues. The trim removed 6 bases at V and 1 base at J, leaving 4 bases unmatched. Germline-derived CDR1 and CDR2 are ENHRY and SYGVKD. For the CDR3, the DNA is TGTGCCATCAGCATAGCGGGGTTGAACACCGGGGAGCTGTTTTTT. It translates to CAISIAGLNTGELFF.

The chain employs TRBV29-1 and TRBJ2-7, with TRBD2 matching 12 bases. The CDR3 totals 14 residues. Unmatched junction bases numbered 4, after V lost 0 bases and J lost 7 bases. Germline CDR1 is SQVTM and CDR2 is ANQGSEA. The CDR3 DNA follows: TGCAGCGTTGAAGACTCCGGACTAGCGGGAGAGCAGTACTTC. Protein sequence: CSVEDSGLAGEQYF.

J is TRBJ2-7 and V is TRBV6-1; 8 nucleotides align to TRBD1. The CDR3 runs 14 residues. Germline assignment: CDR1 MNHNS and CDR2 SASEGT. The J segment lost 3 bases and the V segment lost 3 bases, leaving 4 bases of the junction unmatched. In DNA form, the CDR3 reads TGTGCCAGCAGTGATTTGACAGGGGACTACGAGCAGTACTTC. Its protein product is CASSDLTGDYEQYF.

The chain uses TRBV7-3 and TRBJ2-2; possibly TRBD2 for D (5 bases). Germline assignment: CDR1 SGHTA and CDR2 FQGTGA. The V and J ends lost 6 bases and 8 bases respectively, with 10 bases between them. The CDR3 consists of 12 residues. CDR3 DNA sequence: TGTGCCAGCAGTCAGTTAGCGGGGGAGCTGTTTTTT. Translation: CASSQLAGELFF.

V is TRBV15 and J is TRBJ2-7; 12 bases are shared with TRBD1. In germline, CDR1 is LNHNV, CDR2 YYDKDF (reference sequence). With V trimmed by 3 bases and J by 6 bases, 3 bases remained unmatched. The CDR3 runs 14 residues. The CDR3 region has the DNA TGTGCCACCAGCAGCCGGGACAGGGGGCCCGAGCAGTACTTC. It specifies CATSSRDRGPEQYF.

This clone is medium-sized. The V gene is TRBV5-1, the J gene TRBJ2-7; maybe TRBD1 (5 bases). The V gene's germline CDR1 is SGHRS and CDR2 YFSETQ. The V end was cut by 0 bases, the J end by 0 bases, with 10 bases between. The length of the CDR3 is 15 residues. The CDR3 loop is CASSLERQPSYEQYF. For the CDR3, the DNA is TGCGCCAGCAGCTTGGAAAGACAGCCCTCCTACGAGCAGTACTTC.